A single sample is the source of the 32 T cell receptor beta chains below, sequenced in a study of CD8 T cells in Susac syndrome. When the RNA was reverse transcribed, random hexamers were used with an input of about 0.45 to 1 ug. TCRdb re-derived calls from the immunoSEQ multiplex PCR reads in MiXCR, one entry per CDR3 protein. The profile shows 200,000 to 300,000 distinct CDR3 sequences, approximately 95% of them singletons. The material sequenced was CD4+ T cells from PBMCs. These receptors were taken from a human donor with Susac syndrome.

The chain carries TRBV12-3 or TRBV12-4 and TRBJ1-1, with D unresolved. The CDR3 contains 12 residues. Trimming cost V 7 bases and J 1 base, with 7 bases left between them. The CDR3 nucleotides read TGTGCCAGCAATAGAGGGAACACTGAAGCTTTCTTT. This gives the protein CASNRGNTEAFF.

The rearrangement links TRBV12-3 or TRBV12-4 to TRBJ1-5; unclear D gene. The CDR3 extends over 15 amino acids. The V end lost 5 bases, the J end lost 0 bases, and 11 bases lay between the germline ends. The CDR3 bases are TGTGCCAGCAGTCCCCGGGAGTATAGCAATCAGCCCCAGCATTTT. Translated: CASSPREYSNQPQHF.

V is TRBV20-1 and J is TRBJ2-7; possibly TRBD2 for D (6 bases). The V gene's germline CDR1 is DFQATT and CDR2 SNEGSKA (reference sequence). CDR3 length: 17 residues. Trimming took off 0 bases at V and 3 bases at J, with 21 bases between the two ends. DNA of the CDR3: TGCAGTGCTAGAGATCTCTTAGGAGGGAAGGTGGACTACGAGCAGTACTTC. Amino acids: CSARDLLGGKVDYEQYF.

CDR3 sequence (DNA): TGTGCCAGTAGTCCACCCGGCCTAGCGGGAGTAGGGCCCTACAATGAGCAGTTCTTC. As protein: CASSPPGLAGVGPYNEQFF. The chain employs TRBV19 and TRBJ2-1; 10 bases are a match to TRBD2. CDR3 length equals 19 residues. CDR1 is LNHDA, CDR2 SQIVND, per germline (reference sequence). The junction had 15 bases not matched to a gene; V was cut back by 5 bases and J by 2 bases.

The genes are TRBV28 and TRBJ2-6; the D gene is possibly TRBD2 (5 bases). This CDR3 region has 17 residues. The V gene's germline CDR1 is MDHEN and CDR2 SYDVKM. V dropped 4 bases and J dropped 4 bases, with 17 bases sitting between them. The CDR3 spells CASSSLVRGPGANVLTF. CDR3 nucleotide sequence: TGTGCCAGCAGTTCCCTAGTCAGAGGGCCCGGGGCCAACGTCCTGACTTTC.

The CDR3 DNA reads as TGTGCCAGCAGTCCGGACAGGGGGCGAGCTCAGTTCTTC. Amino acids: CASSPDRGRAQFF. This chain joins TRBV6-2 or TRBV6-3 and TRBJ2-1, with 11 bases identical to TRBD1. The trim removed 5 bases at V and 13 bases at J, leaving 7 bases unmatched. This CDR3 has 13 residues. Germline V gene sequence: CDR1 MNHEY, CDR2 SVGEGT.

This chain joins TRBV13 and TRBJ2-6; D is ambiguous. The CDR3 runs 14 residues. Trimming left V 8 bases short and J 1 base short, with 9 bases between. In germline, CDR1 is PRHDT, CDR2 FYEKMQ (reference sequence). CDR3 amino acids: CASAVGSGANVLTF. The CDR3 DNA is TGTGCCAGCGCCGTGGGGTCTGGGGCCAACGTCCTGACTTTC.

The chain employs TRBV7-2 and TRBJ1-4; TRBD1 agrees at 9 bases. Germline-derived CDR1 and CDR2 are SGHTA and FQGNSA. The CDR3 contains 16 residues. V lost 6 bases to trimming and J lost 6 bases; unmatched junction nucleotides: 11. CDR3 nucleotides: TGTGCCAGCAGACTAATAACGGGACAGGGCGATGAAAAACTGTTTTTT. Its translation: CASRLITGQGDEKLFF.

This chain joins TRBV30 and TRBJ1-2; 10 bases align to TRBD1. The length of the CDR3 is 13 residues. CDR1 GTSNPN and CDR2 SVGIG come from the germline V gene (reference sequence). J was trimmed by 7 bases and V by 2 bases; bases with no gene match: 4. The CDR3 DNA sequence: TGTGCCTGGAGTCCCGGGACAGGGGTTGGCTACACCTTC. It translates to CAWSPGTGVGYTF.

V gene TRBV2 combines with J gene TRBJ1-2; D not resolved. The V gene lost 7 bases and the J gene lost 8 bases, with 20 bases spanning the gap. CDR1 is SNHLY, CDR2 FYNNEI, per germline. CDR3 length equals 14 residues. The CDR3, as DNA: TGTGCCAGCATCCAAGAGGGTTCGGGGTTCGGCTACACCTTC. Translated: CASIQEGSGFGYTF.

For the CDR3, the DNA is TGTGCCAGCTCAACTAATGAGCAGGGATCTCCCTCTGGGGCCAACGTCCTGACTTTC. As protein: CASSTNEQGSPSGANVLTF. The J gene is TRBJ2-6, the V gene TRBV18, with D tentatively TRBD1 (5 bases). The CDR3 contains 19 residues. Germline CDR1 KGHSH, CDR2 LQKENI. V lost 5 bases and J lost 0, with 20 bases in between.

V is TRBV5-1 and J is TRBJ1-2; 7 positions agree with TRBD1. In germline, CDR1 is SGHRS, CDR2 YFSETQ. The CDR3 is 15 amino acids. V lost 2 bases and J lost 4; bases outside the gene matches: 8. CDR3 DNA sequence: TGCGCCAGCAGCTTCGTCTATACAGGGGTCTATGGCTACACCTTC. Its protein product is CASSFVYTGVYGYTF.

The chain links TRBV6-6 to TRBJ2-5, with 9 bases lining up with TRBD1. CDR3 length: 14 amino acids. Losses at the gene ends were 5 bases for V and 5 bases for J; bases not matched to a gene: 6. In germline, CDR1 is MNHNY, CDR2 SVGAGI (reference sequence). CDR3 nucleotides: TGTGCCAGCAGTGCTACAGGGGGCTGGGAGACCCAGTACTTC. Amino acid sequence: CASSATGGWETQYF.

V is TRBV20-1 and J is TRBJ2-1; possibly TRBD2 for D (6 bases). CDR1 is DFQATT, CDR2 SNEGSKA, per germline (reference sequence). The CDR3 spans 12 residues. V lost 3 bases, J lost 8 bases, and 11 bases lay in between. CDR3 bases: TGCAGTGCTAGCGGGAGAATCGATGAGCAGTTCTTC. The encoded protein is CSASGRIDEQFF.

The chain couples TRBV20-1 to TRBJ2-7; 8 nucleotides line up with TRBD2. Looked up from germline, CDR1 is DFQATT and CDR2 is SNEGSKA (reference sequence). The trim removed 3 bases at V and 2 bases at J, leaving 6 bases unmatched. The CDR3 is 14 residues long. CDR3 DNA sequence: TGCAGTGCTAGCGTGACTAGCGAAACCTACGAGCAGTACTTC. This encodes CSASVTSETYEQYF.

This clonotype occurred once. The V call is TRBV5-1, the J call TRBJ2-7; 11 positions agree with TRBD2. The CDR3 totals 15 residues. V shed 5 bases, J shed 2 bases, and the junction held 6 bases outside the gene matches. Germline V CDR1 and CDR2: SGHRS, YFSETQ. CDR3 coding DNA: TGCGCCAGCAGTCTAGCGGGAGGAATAACCTACGAGCAGTACTTC. This codes for CASSLAGGITYEQYF. Based on the CDR3 plus reference TRBV5-1 and TRBJ2-7, the full variable domain is KAGVTQTPRYLIKTRGQQVTLSCSPISGHRSVSWYQQTPGQGLQFLFEYFSETQRNKGNFPGRFSGRQFSNSRSEMNVSTLELGDSALYLCASSLAGGITYEQYFGPGTRLTVT.

The chain joins TRBV4-2 to TRBJ1-2; 7 bases line up with TRBD1. Trimming removed 1 base from V and 4 bases from J; junction bases left unmatched: 12. CDR1 and CDR2 from the germline V gene are LGHNA and YNFKEQ. The CDR3 totals 17 residues. CDR3 loop: CASSQVGRQGISYGYTF. CDR3 coding DNA: TGTGCCAGCAGCCAAGTAGGAAGACAGGGAATTTCCTATGGCTACACCTTC.

The chain links TRBV28 to TRBJ2-4; D may match TRBD1 or TRBD2 (5 bases each). Germline CDR1 and CDR2: MDHEN and SYDVKM. The length of the CDR3 is 11 residues. V lost 5 bases, J lost 10 bases, and 9 bases lay in between. The CDR3 protein is CASSRGGIQYF. CDR3 bases: TGTGCCAGCAGTCGGGGCGGGATTCAGTACTTC.

This clonotype was observed a single time. The J gene is TRBJ2-1, the V gene TRBV9; TRBD2 agrees at 7 bases. V gave up 0 bases and J gave up 15 bases; unmatched junction bases: 6. The CDR3 extends over 12 amino acids. In germline, CDR1 is SGDLS, CDR2 YYNGEE. The CDR3 region has the DNA TGTGCCAGCAGCGTAGGGAGGGGAGGGGCGTTCTTC. As protein: CASSVGRGGAFF.

This rearrangement joins TRBV6-1 to TRBJ1-2; possible D gene TRBD1, 5 bases. The CDR3 sequence is 16 residues long. Between the trimmed V and J ends, which lost 6 bases and 4 bases, there was a span of 21 bases. Germline V gene sequence: CDR1 MNHNS, CDR2 SASEGT. CDR3 bases: TGTGCCAGCAGCCGAAGTCTGAGGGGTGAGGTCTATGGCTACACCTTC. As protein: CASSRSLRGEVYGYTF.

V and J are TRBV30 and TRBJ2-1, with TRBD2 matching 8 bases. Germline CDR1 and CDR2: GTSNPN and SVGIG (reference sequence). This CDR3 is 14 amino acids long. J lost 4 bases, V lost 4 bases, and 6 bases had no gene match. CDR3 sequence (DNA): TGTGCCTGGATCCCGGGACTAGAATACAATGAGCAGTTCTTC. Amino acids: CAWIPGLEYNEQFF.

V is TRBV30 and J is TRBJ2-7; 8 nucleotides agree with TRBD1. With 4 bases clipped from V and 3 bases from J, the junction kept 8 bases outside the gene matches. Germline V gene lookup returns CDR1 GTSNPN and CDR2 SVGIG (reference sequence). CDR3 length equals 14 residues. CDR3 nucleotide sequence: TGTGCCTGGAATGCAGGGGGCTATTACTACGAGCAGTACTTC. Translated, it gives CAWNAGGYYYEQYF. The full variable domain, completed using reference TRBV30 and TRBJ2-7, is SQTIHQWPATLVQPVGSPLSLECTVEGTSNPNLYWYRQAAGRGLQLLFYSVGIGQISSEVPQNLSASRPQDRQFILSSKKLLLSDSGFYLCAWNAGGYYYEQYFGPGTRLTVT.

This sequence joins TRBV29-1 and TRBJ2-5, with 9 bases aligning to TRBD1. With 4 bases clipped from V and 5 bases from J, the junction kept 5 bases outside the gene matches. In germline, CDR1 is SQVTM, CDR2 ANQGSEA. CDR3 length: 13 residues. The CDR3 coding sequence is TGCAGCGTTGGGGACAGGGCTGGGGAGACCCAGTACTTC. As protein: CSVGDRAGETQYF.

This chain connects TRBV15 to TRBJ1-4, with unresolved D. CDR3 length equals 14 residues. Germline assignment: CDR1 LNHNV and CDR2 YYDKDF (reference sequence). Trimming pared 7 bases from V and 0 bases from J, leaving 9 bases between. CDR3 DNA sequence: TGTGCCACCAATCAGCCTACAACTAATGAAAAACTGTTTTTT. This gives the protein CATNQPTTNEKLFF.

This clonotype appeared once. The chain joins TRBV20-1 to TRBJ2-7; tentatively, D is TRBD2 (6 bases). Germline CDR1 is DFQATT and CDR2 is SNEGSKA (reference sequence). Trimming pared 0 bases from V and 2 bases from J, leaving 14 bases between. The length of the CDR3 is 15 residues. The CDR3 reads CSARDKGTSPYEQYF. The CDR3 bases are TGCAGTGCTAGAGATAAAGGGACTTCCCCCTACGAGCAGTACTTC.

The chain joins TRBV24-1 to TRBJ2-2; 11 bases align to TRBD2. This CDR3 region has 18 residues. Germline lookup yields CDR1 KGHDR and CDR2 SFDVKD. The ends lost 3 bases at V and 2 bases at J; junction bases unmatched: 7. This CDR3 reads CATSDASSGRRNTGELFF. DNA for the CDR3: TGTGCCACCAGTGATGCCTCTAGCGGGAGGCGTAACACCGGGGAGCTGTTTTTT.

V usage is TRBV5-1 and J usage is TRBJ2-4; D perhaps matches TRBD1 (6 bases). CDR1 and CDR2 from the germline V gene are SGHRS and YFSETQ. The CDR3 covers 14 residues. Trimming shortened V by 1 base and J by 8 bases, and 13 bases separated the two germline ends. The CDR3 DNA reads as TGCGCCAGCAGCTTGCAGGGGCGCGACGACATTCAGTACTTC. Translated, it gives CASSLQGRDDIQYF.

The chain combines TRBV12-3 or TRBV12-4 with TRBJ1-5; D gene ambiguous. V was pared by 5 bases and J by 7 bases, with 12 bases between. The CDR3 sequence is 13 residues long. The chain's CDR3 is CASSGEVGQPQHF. The CDR3 nucleotides are TGTGCCAGCAGTGGGGAGGTAGGGCAGCCCCAGCATTTT.

This chain joins TRBV20-1 and TRBJ2-7, with D hard to call. V gave up 2 bases and J gave up 6 bases, with 11 bases separating them. Germline-derived CDR1 and CDR2 are DFQATT and SNEGSKA (reference sequence). This CDR3 spans 12 amino acids. CDR3 sequence (DNA): TGCAGTGCTAGACTCGAGGCTCGCGAGCAGTACTTC. Its translation is CSARLEAREQYF.

A single count supports this clonotype. The rearrangement links TRBV30 to TRBJ1-1; D call uncertain. The germline V gene encodes CDR1 GTSNPN and CDR2 SVGIG (reference sequence). The V end lost 2 bases, the J end lost 11 bases, and 15 bases lay between the germline ends. CDR3 size: 12 residues. In DNA, the CDR3 is TGTGCCTGGAGTAGGAGACGTTCGGGGGCTTTCTTT. Translation: CAWSRRRSGAFF.

The chain carries TRBV6-1 and TRBJ2-1; TRBD2 agrees at 13 bases. V shed 0 bases and J 3 bases; nucleotides not matched to a gene: 14. This CDR3 spans 21 amino acids. Germline CDR1 is MNHNS and CDR2 is SASEGT. CDR3 bases: TGTGCCAGCAGTGAAGCGCGGACTAGCGGGAGAAAAGGGTTATTCTACAATGAGCAGTTCTTC. It encodes CASSEARTSGRKGLFYNEQFF.

The CDR3 is CASSLRGAYAYEQYF. The CDR3 coding sequence is TGTGCCAGCAGCTTAAGGGGGGCGTACGCCTACGAGCAGTACTTC. V and J are TRBV7-9 and TRBJ2-7; D possibly matches TRBD1 or TRBD2 (6 bases each). The CDR3 runs to 15 residues. Germline CDR1 SEHNR, CDR2 FQNEAQ (reference sequence). The V end lost 2 bases, the J end lost 2 bases, and 13 bases lay between the germline ends.